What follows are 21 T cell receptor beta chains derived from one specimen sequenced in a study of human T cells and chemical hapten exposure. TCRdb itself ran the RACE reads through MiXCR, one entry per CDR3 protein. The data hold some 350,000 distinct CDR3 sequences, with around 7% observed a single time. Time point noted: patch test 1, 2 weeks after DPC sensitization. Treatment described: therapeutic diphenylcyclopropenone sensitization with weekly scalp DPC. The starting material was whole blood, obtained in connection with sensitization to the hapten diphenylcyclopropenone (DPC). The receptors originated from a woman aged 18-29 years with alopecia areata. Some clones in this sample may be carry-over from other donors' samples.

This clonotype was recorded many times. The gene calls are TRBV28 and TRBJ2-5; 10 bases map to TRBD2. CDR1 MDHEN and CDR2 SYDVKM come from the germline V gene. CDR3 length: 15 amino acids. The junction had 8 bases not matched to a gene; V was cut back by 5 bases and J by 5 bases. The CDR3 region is CASSKVGLAKETQYF. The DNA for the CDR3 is TGTGCCAGCAGTAAGGTGGGACTAGCGAAGGAGACCCAGTACTTC.

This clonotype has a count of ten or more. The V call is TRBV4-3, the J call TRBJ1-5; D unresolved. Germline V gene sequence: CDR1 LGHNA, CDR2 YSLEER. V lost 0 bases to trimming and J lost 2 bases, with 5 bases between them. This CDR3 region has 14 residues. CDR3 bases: TGCGCCAGCAGCCAAGATCCGGGCAATCAGCCCCAGCATTTT. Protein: CASSQDPGNQPQHF.

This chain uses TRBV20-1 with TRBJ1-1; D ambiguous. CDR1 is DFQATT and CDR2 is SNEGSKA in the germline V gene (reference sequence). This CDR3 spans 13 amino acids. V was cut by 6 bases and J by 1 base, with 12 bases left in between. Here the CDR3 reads CSAHKTRNTEAFF. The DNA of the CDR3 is TGCAGTGCCCACAAAACTAGGAACACTGAAGCTTTCTTT.

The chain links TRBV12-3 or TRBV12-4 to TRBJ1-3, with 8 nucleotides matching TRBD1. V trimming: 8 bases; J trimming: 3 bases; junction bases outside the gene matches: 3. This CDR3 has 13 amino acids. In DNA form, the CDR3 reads TGTGCCAGCGGGGGACAGGTTGGAAACACCATATATTTT. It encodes CASGGQVGNTIYF.

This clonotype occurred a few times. CDR3 sequence reads: CASTRTGVKNTEAFF. The CDR3 coding sequence is TGTGCCAGCACCCGAACAGGAGTGAAGAACACTGAAGCTTTCTTT. V gene TRBV12-3 or TRBV12-4 combines with J gene TRBJ1-1, with a weak D call TRBD1 (5 bases). Trimming shortened V by 7 bases and J by 1 base, and 16 bases separated the two germline ends. The CDR3 totals 15 residues.

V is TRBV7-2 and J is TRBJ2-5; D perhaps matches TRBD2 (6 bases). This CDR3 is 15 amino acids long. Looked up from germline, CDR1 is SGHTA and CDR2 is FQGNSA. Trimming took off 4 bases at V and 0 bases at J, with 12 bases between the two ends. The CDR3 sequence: CASSSTRTNQETQYF. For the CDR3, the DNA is TGTGCCAGCAGCTCCACCCGGACTAACCAAGAGACCCAGTACTTC.

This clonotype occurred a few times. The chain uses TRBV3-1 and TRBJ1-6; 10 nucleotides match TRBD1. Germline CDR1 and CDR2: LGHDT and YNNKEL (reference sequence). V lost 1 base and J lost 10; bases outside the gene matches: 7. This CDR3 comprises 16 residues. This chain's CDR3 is CASSQVGTGERSPLHF. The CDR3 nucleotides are TGTGCCAGCAGCCAAGTCGGGACAGGGGAAAGGTCACCCCTCCACTTT.

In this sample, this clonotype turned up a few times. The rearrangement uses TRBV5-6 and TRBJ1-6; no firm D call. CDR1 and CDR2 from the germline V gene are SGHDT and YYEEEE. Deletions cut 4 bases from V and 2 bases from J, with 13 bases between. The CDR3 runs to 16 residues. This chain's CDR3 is CASSLTQGTYNSPLHF. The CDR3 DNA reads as TGTGCCAGCAGCCTCACCCAAGGGACCTATAATTCACCCCTCCACTTT.

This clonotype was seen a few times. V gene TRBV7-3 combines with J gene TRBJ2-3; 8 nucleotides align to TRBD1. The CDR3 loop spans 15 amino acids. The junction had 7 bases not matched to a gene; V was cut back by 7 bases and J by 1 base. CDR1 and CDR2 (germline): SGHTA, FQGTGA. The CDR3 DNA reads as TGTGCCAGCACCCTGGGGGGACAGGGCACAGATACGCAGTATTTT. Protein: CASTLGGQGTDTQYF. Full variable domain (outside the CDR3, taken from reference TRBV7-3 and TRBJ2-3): GAGVSQTPSNKVTEKGKYVELRCDPISGHTALYWYRQSLGQGPEFLIYFQGTGAADDSGLPNDRFFAVRPEGSVSTLKIQRTERGDSAVYLCASTLGGQGTDTQYFGPGTRLTVL.

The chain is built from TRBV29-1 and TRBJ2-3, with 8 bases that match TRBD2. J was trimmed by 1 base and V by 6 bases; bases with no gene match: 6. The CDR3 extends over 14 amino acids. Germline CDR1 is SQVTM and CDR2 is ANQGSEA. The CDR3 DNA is TGCAGCGTCGACGGGGGGGCCGGCACAGATACGCAGTATTTT. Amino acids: CSVDGGAGTDTQYF.

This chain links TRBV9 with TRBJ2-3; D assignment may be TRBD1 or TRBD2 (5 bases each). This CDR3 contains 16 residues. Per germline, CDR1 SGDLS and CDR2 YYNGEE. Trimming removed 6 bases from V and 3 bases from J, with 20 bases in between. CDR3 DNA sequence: TGTGCCAGCACGAAGGCAGGGAGTAGGGTGACAGATACGCAGTATTTT. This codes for CASTKAGSRVTDTQYF.

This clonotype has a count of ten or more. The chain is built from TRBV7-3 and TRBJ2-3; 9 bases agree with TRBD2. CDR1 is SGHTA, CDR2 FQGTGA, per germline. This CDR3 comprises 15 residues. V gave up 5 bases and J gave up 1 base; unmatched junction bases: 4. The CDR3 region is CASSRAGGGTDTQYF. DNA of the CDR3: TGTGCCAGCAGCCGAGCGGGGGGAGGCACAGATACGCAGTATTTT.

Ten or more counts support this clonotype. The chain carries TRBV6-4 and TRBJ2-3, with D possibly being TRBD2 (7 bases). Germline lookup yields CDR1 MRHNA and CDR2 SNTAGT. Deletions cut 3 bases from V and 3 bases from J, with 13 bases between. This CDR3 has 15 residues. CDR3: CASSEKGGGTDTQYF. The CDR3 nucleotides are TGTGCCAGCAGTGAAAAAGGGGGAGGGACAGATACGCAGTATTTT.

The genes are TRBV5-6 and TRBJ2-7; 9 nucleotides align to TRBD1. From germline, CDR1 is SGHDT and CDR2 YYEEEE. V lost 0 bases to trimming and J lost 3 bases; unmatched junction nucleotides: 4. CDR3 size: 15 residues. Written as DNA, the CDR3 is TGTGCCAGCAGCTTGGATACAGGGGGCTACTACGAGCAGTACTTC. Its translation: CASSLDTGGYYEQYF.

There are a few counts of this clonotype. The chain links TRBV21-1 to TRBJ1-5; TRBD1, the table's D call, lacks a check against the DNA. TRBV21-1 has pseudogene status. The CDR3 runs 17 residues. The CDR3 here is CACRGQLRFPSNQPQHF. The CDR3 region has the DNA TGTGCCTGCCGCGGACAGTTGAGATTTCCTAGCAATCAGCCCCAGCATTTT.

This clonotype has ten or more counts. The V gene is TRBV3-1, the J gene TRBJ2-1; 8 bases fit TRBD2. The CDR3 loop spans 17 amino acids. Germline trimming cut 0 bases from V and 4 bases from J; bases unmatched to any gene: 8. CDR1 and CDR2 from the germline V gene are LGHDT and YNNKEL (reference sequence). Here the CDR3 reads CASSQELQAGAYNEQFF. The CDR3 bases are TGTGCCAGCAGCCAAGAACTCCAAGCGGGGGCTTACAATGAGCAGTTCTTC.

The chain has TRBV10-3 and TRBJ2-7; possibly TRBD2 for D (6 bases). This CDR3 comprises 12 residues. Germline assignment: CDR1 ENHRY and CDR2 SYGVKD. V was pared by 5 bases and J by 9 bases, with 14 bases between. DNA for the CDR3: TGTGCCATCAGTCCCCCGGGACTTCTGCAGTACTTC. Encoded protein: CAISPPGLLQYF.

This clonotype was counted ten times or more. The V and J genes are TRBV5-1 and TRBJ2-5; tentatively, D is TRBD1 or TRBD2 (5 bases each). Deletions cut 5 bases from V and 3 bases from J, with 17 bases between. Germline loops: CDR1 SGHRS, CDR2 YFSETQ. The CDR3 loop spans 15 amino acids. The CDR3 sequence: CASRITGQGEETQYF. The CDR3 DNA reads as TGCGCCAGCAGGATAACGGGGCAAGGTGAAGAGACCCAGTACTTC.

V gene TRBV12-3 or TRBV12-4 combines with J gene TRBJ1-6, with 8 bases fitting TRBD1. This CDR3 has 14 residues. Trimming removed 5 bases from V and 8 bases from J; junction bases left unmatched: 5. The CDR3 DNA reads TGTGCCAGCAGTGCCACAGGGGGAGATTCACCCCTCCACTTT. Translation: CASSATGGDSPLHF.

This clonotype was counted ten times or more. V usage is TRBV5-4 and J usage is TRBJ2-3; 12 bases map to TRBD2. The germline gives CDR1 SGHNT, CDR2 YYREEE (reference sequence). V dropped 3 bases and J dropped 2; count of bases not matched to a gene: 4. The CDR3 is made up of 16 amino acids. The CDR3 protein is CASSSRLAGVTDTQYF. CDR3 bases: TGTGCCAGCAGCTCCCGACTAGCGGGGGTCACAGATACGCAGTATTTT.

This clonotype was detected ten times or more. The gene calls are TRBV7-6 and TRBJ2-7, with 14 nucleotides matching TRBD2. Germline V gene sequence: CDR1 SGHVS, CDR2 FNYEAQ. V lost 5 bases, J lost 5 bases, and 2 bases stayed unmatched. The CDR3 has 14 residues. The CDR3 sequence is CASSMGLAGDEQYF. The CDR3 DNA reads TGTGCCAGCAGCATGGGACTAGCGGGGGACGAGCAGTACTTC.